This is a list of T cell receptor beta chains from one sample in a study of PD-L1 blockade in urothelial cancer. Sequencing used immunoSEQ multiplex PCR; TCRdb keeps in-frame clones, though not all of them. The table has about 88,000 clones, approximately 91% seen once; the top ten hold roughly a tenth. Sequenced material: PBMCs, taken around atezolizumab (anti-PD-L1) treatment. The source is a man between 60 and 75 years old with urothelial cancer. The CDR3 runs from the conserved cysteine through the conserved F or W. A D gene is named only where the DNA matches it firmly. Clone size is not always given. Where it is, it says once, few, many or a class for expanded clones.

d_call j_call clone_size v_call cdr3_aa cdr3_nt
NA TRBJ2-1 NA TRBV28 CASSRLVFEQFF TGTGCCAGCAGTCGACTAGTATTTGAGCAGTTCTTC
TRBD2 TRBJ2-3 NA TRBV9 CASSGGLAGEDTQYF TGTGCCAGCAGCGGGGGACTAGCGGGGGAAGATACGCAGTATTTT
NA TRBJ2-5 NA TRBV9 CASSVEGGGSQETQYF TGTGCCAGCAGCGTAGAGGGCGGAGGGTCCCAAGAGACCCAGTACTTC
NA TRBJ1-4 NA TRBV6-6 CASSIEEKLFF TGTGCCAGCAGTATCGAGGAAAAACTGTTTTTT
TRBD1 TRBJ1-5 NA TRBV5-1 CASSPGQGGNQPQHF TGCGCCAGCAGCCCGGGACAGGGCGGCAATCAGCCCCAGCATTTT
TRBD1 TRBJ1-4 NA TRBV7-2 CASSLVGGTTNEKLFF TGTGCCAGCAGCTTAGTAGGGGGCACAACTAATGAAAAACTGTTTTTT
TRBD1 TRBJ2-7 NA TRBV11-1 CASSAPDRAAYEQYF TGTGCCAGCAGCGCCCCGGACAGGGCCGCCTACGAGCAGTACTTC
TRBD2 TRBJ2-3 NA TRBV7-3 CASSAGGSTDTQYF TGTGCCAGCAGCGCGGGGGGCAGCACAGATACGCAGTATTTT
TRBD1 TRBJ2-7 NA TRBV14 CASSQGRDRDYEQYF TGTGCCAGCAGCCAAGGCCGGGACAGGGACTACGAGCAGTACTTC
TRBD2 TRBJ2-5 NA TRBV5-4 CASSTSSGRASETQYF TGTGCCAGCAGCACTTCTAGCGGGAGGGCCTCTGAGACCCAGTACTTC
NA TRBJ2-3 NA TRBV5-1 CASRSPGTDTQYF TGCGCCAGCAGATCCCCGGGTACAGATACGCAGTATTTT
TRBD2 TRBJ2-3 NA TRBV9 CASSFSGTMADTQYF TGTGCCAGCAGCTTCTCCGGGACTATGGCAGATACGCAGTATTTT
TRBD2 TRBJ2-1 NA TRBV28 CASSEQRASGNSYNEQFF TGTGCCAGCAGCGAGCAGAGGGCTAGCGGGAACTCCTACAATGAGCAGTTCTTC
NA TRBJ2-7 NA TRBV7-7 CASSLDGGISEQYF TGTGCTAGCAGCTTAGACGGGGGAATCAGCGAGCAGTACTTC
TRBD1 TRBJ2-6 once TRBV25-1 CASNGQAYSGANVLTF TGTGCCAGCAACGGACAGGCCTACTCTGGGGCCAACGTCCTGACTTTC
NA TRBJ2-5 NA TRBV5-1 CASSQRVGETQYF TGCGCCAGCAGCCAGAGGGTTGGAGAGACCCAGTACTTC
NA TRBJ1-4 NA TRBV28 CASINRGIEEKLFF TGTGCCAGCATAAACCGGGGGATTGAAGAAAAACTGTTTTTT
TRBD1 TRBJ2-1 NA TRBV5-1 CASSFDRVYEQFF TGCGCCAGCAGCTTTGACAGGGTCTATGAGCAGTTCTTC
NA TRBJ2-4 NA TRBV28 CASSLRVGVTNIQYF TGTGCCAGCAGTTTAAGGGTAGGGGTTACAAACATTCAGTACTTC
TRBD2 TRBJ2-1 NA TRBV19 CASSIGGVGTNNEQFF TGTGCCAGTAGTATAGGGGGAGTCGGGACTAACAATGAGCAGTTCTTC
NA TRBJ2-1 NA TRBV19 CASRDSPGNEQFF TGTGCCAGTAGGGACTCCCCGGGAAACGAGCAGTTCTTC
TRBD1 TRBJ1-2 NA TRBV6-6 CASSYRGQNDGYTF TGTGCCAGCAGTTACAGGGGGCAGAACGATGGCTACACCTTC
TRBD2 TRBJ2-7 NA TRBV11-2 CASSPNRLAGASEQYF TGTGCCAGCAGCCCAAATAGACTAGCGGGAGCAAGCGAGCAGTACTTC
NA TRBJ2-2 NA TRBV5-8 CASSLRGNTGELFF TGTGCCAGCAGCTTGAGGGGAAACACCGGGGAGCTGTTTTTT
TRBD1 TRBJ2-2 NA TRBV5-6 CASRTGGGLGTGELFF TGTGCCAGCAGGACAGGGGGCGGCTTGGGAACCGGGGAGCTGTTTTTT
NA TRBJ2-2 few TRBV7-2 CASSLTPTVGELFF TGTGCCAGCAGCTTGACCCCAACAGTCGGGGAGCTGTTTTTT
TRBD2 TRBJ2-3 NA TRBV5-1 CASSAGASGIGDTQYF TGCGCCAGCAGTGCTGGCGCTAGCGGGATCGGGGATACGCAGTATTTT
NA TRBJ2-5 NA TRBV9 CASSKTGNPEETQYF TGTGCCAGCAGCAAAACAGGGAACCCTGAAGAGACCCAGTACTTC
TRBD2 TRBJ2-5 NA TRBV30 CAWSVGTSGSQETQYF TGTGCCTGGAGTGTAGGTACTAGCGGGAGTCAAGAGACCCAGTACTTC
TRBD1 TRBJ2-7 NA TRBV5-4 CASSPQTGTHEQYF TGTGCCAGCAGCCCCCAGACAGGGACCCACGAGCAGTACTTC
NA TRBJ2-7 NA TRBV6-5 CASSRGRDSYEQYF TGTGCCAGCAGTAGGGGGCGGGACTCCTACGAGCAGTACTTC